Detailed here is one TCR beta chain. The antigen it recognizes is unknown. The record has no base qualities; no much larger clone is one base away. Trimming at the junction amounts to 0 bases on V and 1 base on J, and the germline ends lie 24 bases apart. CDR1 and CDR2, per the germline V gene (reference sequence), are DFQATT and SNEGSKA. Its CDR3 holds 19 amino acids, cysteine through phenylalanine. Just the 57-base CDR3 DNA is kept, in frame starting at base 1. The sample originates from a study of T-cell reconstitution after alpha-beta-depleted transplantation in children listed by TCRdb under 2016. A note on the overall study: Using TCR repertoire profiling, the study followed T-cell immune reconstitution in a quantitative way in children after TCRalphabeta/CD19-depleted allogeneic hematopoietic cell transplantation.

Libraries were made using PCR. Sequenced on an Illumina HiSeq 2500. TCR libraries were prepared with molecular barcoding, using unique molecular identifiers to normalize TCRbeta repertoire quantification. TCRdb cleaned the public reads at Q25 with fastp, built clones with MiXCR and kept in-frame beta chains. One record per CDR3 amino acid sequence lists the most common genes and DNA. The sample records almost 500,000 distinct CDR3 sequences, under 15% of which are singletons. The top ten clones comprise roughly 5.4% of the sample. The material was PBMCs from the stem cell graft donor, obtained from the stem cell graft. The chain couples TRBV20-1 to TRBJ2-5, with the D call perhaps TRBD1 or TRBD2, each one matching 6 bases. The receptor's source is a human donor who donated a stem cell graft to a child with combined immunodeficiency. The DNA reads as follows: TGCAGTGCTAGAGAGGAGGGTGGCTGGGACACCATATCCCAAGAGACCCAGTACTTC. The resulting protein is CSAREEGGWDTISQETQYF.